This entry lists 12 T cell receptor beta chains sequenced from one sample in a study of blood T cell repertoires in COVID-19. Sequencing used immunoSEQ multiplex PCR; TCRdb keeps in-frame clones, though not all of them. Found here are approximately 210,000 clones, roughly 82% of them singletons; the top ten hold 10% to 15%. Sequencing was done on a sample of PBMCs or T cells enriched from blood (not recorded which). Every receptor here comes from a man aged 35 to 55 who had recovered from COVID-19.

The chain employs TRBV5-4 and TRBJ1-2; 9 bases map to TRBD1. This CDR3 has 15 residues. The V segment lost 5 bases and the J segment 8 bases; nucleotides outside the gene matches: 13. Germline V gene data show CDR1 as SGHNT and CDR2 as YYREEE (reference sequence). The CDR3 region is CASSSKQGAREGYTF. The CDR3 DNA reads TGTGCCAGCAGTTCCAAACAGGGGGCGCGTGAAGGCTACACCTTC.

V gene TRBV11-2 combines with J gene TRBJ2-2; the D is unclear. V dropped 0 bases and J dropped 1 base, with 6 bases sitting between them. Germline V gene lookup returns CDR1 SGHAT and CDR2 FQNNGV. CDR3 length: 15 amino acids. The CDR3 region has the DNA TGTGCCAGCAGCTTAGACTTCTTGAACACCGGGGAGCTGTTTTTT. This codes for CASSLDFLNTGELFF.

This rearrangement joins TRBV24-1 to TRBJ2-1; D may be TRBD1 (5 bases). Trimming left V 3 bases short and J 0 bases short, with 14 bases between. CDR1 and CDR2 (germline): KGHDR, SFDVKD. There are 17 residues in the CDR3. The CDR3: CATSDRIQVSSYNEQFF. The CDR3 bases are TGTGCCACCAGTGATCGGATACAGGTTAGCTCCTACAATGAGCAGTTCTTC.

CDR3 DNA sequence: TGTGCCAGCGGGACTAGCTATACCCCATACAATGAGCAGTTCTTC. Amino acid sequence: CASGTSYTPYNEQFF. This chain uses TRBV7-2 with TRBJ2-1, with 9 bases fitting TRBD2. V gave up 8 bases and J gave up 4 bases; unmatched junction bases: 9. The CDR3 has 15 amino acids. Germline values: CDR1 SGHTA, CDR2 FQGNSA.

The genes are TRBV4-3 and TRBJ2-1; 7 bases are a match to TRBD2. Germline CDR1 LGHNA, CDR2 YSLEER. This CDR3 comprises 17 residues. Trimming removed 0 bases from V and 5 bases from J; junction bases left unmatched: 10. This chain's CDR3 is CASSQDDGREIDNEQFF. The CDR3 DNA reads TGCGCCAGCAGCCAAGACGACGGGCGGGAGATCGACAATGAGCAGTTCTTC.

Only a few counts were recorded for this clone. V and J are TRBV18 and TRBJ1-2; D perhaps matches TRBD1 (5 bases). This CDR3 has 14 residues. Germline loops: CDR1 KGHSH, CDR2 LQKENI. The V and J ends lost 5 bases and 6 bases respectively, with 16 bases between them. CDR3 in DNA: TGTGCCAGCTCATCTCGGGGGTTTGAGGATGGCTACACCTTC. Translation: CASSSRGFEDGYTF. Complete variable domain (other parts from reference TRBV18 and TRBJ1-2): NAGVMQNPRHLVRRRGQEARLRCSPMKGHSHVYWYRQLPEEGLKFMVYLQKENIIDESGMPKERFSAEFPKEGPSILRIQQVVRGDSAAYFCASSSRGFEDGYTFGSGTRLTVV.

The genes are TRBV6-6 and TRBJ1-1, with 8 bases fitting TRBD1. Germline values: CDR1 MNHNY, CDR2 SVGAGI (reference sequence). V lost 4 bases, J lost 0 bases, and 7 bases stayed unmatched. The CDR3 runs 16 residues. The CDR3 coding sequence is TGTGCCAGCAGTTGGGGGACAGGACCTATGAACACTGAAGCTTTCTTT. It codes for CASSWGTGPMNTEAFF.

V gene TRBV7-3 combines with J gene TRBJ1-1; D gene uncertain. Trimming took off 4 bases at V and 3 bases at J, with 9 bases between the two ends. CDR3 length equals 13 residues. From germline, CDR1 is SGHTA and CDR2 FQGTGA. The CDR3 loop reads CASSSTRDTEAFF. DNA for the CDR3: TGTGCCAGCAGCTCTACCCGGGACACTGAAGCTTTCTTT.

The V and J genes are TRBV5-1 and TRBJ1-4; D not resolved. Germline V CDR1 and CDR2: SGHRS, YFSETQ. The V gene lost 1 base and the J gene lost 3 bases, with 13 bases spanning the gap. This CDR3 is built from 16 residues. The CDR3 bases are TGCGCCAGCAGCTTGCCATATCTTCAGGCTAATGAAAAACTGTTTTTT. It codes for CASSLPYLQANEKLFF.

V and J are TRBV5-1 and TRBJ1-2, with D perhaps TRBD1 (5 bases). The CDR3 consists of 15 residues. Germline V gene data show CDR1 as SGHRS and CDR2 as YFSETQ. V shed 2 bases and J shed 11 bases, with 22 bases lying between them. CDR3 protein: CASSFNGAISEGYTF. For the CDR3, the DNA is TGCGCCAGCAGCTTTAATGGGGCCATAAGTGAAGGATACACCTTC.

The rearrangement links TRBV27 to TRBJ2-7; D unresolved. V was clipped by 7 bases and J by 4 bases, with 14 bases between them. Germline lookup yields CDR1 MNHEY and CDR2 SMNVEV (reference sequence). The CDR3 is 13 amino acids. CDR3 DNA sequence: TGTGCCAGCACCGCCGGCGCCGGGTACGAGCAGTACGTC. This codes for CASTAGAGYEQYV.

This chain joins TRBV14 and TRBJ2-1; TRBD2 aligns across 12 bases. The ends lost 4 bases at V and 6 bases at J; junction bases unmatched: 16. CDR1 is SGHDN and CDR2 is FVKESK in the germline V gene. The CDR3 loop spans 19 amino acids. Here the CDR3 DNA reads TGTGCCAGCAGCCCCCGCGGGGTAAGCGGGACTAGCGGGCTCAATGAGCAGTTCTTC. This codes for CASSPRGVSGTSGLNEQFF.